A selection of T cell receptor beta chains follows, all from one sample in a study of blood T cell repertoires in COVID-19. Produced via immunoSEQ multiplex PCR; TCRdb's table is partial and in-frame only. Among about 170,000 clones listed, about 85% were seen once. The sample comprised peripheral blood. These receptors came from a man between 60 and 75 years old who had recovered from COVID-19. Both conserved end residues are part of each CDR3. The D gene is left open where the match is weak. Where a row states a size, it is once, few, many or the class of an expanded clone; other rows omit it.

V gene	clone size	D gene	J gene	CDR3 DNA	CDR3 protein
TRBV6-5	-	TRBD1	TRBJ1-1	TGTGCCAGCAGACCGCCCGGGACAGAGAACACTGAAGCTTTCTTT	CASRPPGTENTEAFF
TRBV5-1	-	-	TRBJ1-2	TGCGCCAGCAGCTTGAATCCGGAGGGGTATGGCTACACCTTC	CASSLNPEGYGYTF
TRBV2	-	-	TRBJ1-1	TGTGCCAGCAGTTCAACGACAGGAGACACTGAAGCTTTCTTT	CASSSTTGDTEAFF
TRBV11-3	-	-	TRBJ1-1	TGTGCCAGCAGCTTGGGGGTCGCCAGGGGCGGCACTGAAGCTTTCTTT	CASSLGVARGGTEAFF
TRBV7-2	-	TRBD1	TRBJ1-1	TGTGCCAGCAGCTTAGCCGGGCCCGGGACAGGGGGAACTGAAGCTTTCTTT	CASSLAGPGTGGTEAFF
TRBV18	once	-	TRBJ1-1	TGTGCCAGCTCACCTCGGAGGAACACTGAAGCTTTCTTT	CASSPRRNTEAFF
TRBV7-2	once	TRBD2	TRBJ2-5	TGTGCCAGCAGCTTCGGTTCGGAGGCGGGGGGGCGCGAGACCCAGTACTTC	CASSFGSEAGGRETQYF
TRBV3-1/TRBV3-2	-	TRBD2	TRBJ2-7	TGTGCCAGCAGCCACCCCAGGCCGGGGGGGGTTAGGTCGGGCTCCTACGAGCAGTACTTC	CASSHPRPGGVRSGSYEQYF
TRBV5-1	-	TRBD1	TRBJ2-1	TGCGCCAGCAGCCCCCGGACAGGGTTCAATGAGCAGTTCTTC	CASSPRTGFNEQFF
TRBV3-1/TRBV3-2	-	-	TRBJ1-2	TGTGCCAGCAGCCAAGCCGCGGGGGGCTACACCTTC	CASSQAAGGYTF
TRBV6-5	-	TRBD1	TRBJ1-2	TGTGCCAGCAGCCCGACAGGGTATGGATATGGCTACACCTTC	CASSPTGYGYGYTF
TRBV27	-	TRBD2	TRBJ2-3	TGTGCCAGCAGCCAGCGGGGGGGGATCACAGATACGCAGTATTTT	CASSQRGGITDTQYF
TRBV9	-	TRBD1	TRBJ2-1	TGTGCCAGCAGCTTTGAGGACAGGGGGCGCGATGAGCAGTTCTTC	CASSFEDRGRDEQFF
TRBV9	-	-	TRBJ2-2	TGTGCCAGCAGCGTAGTGGAGAGCACCGGGGAGCTGTTTTTT	CASSVVESTGELFF
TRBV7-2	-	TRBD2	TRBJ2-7	TGTGCCAGCAGCCCCTTCCTAGCGGGGGCCTACGAGCAGTACTTC	CASSPFLAGAYEQYF
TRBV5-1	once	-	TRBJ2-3	TGCGCCAGCAGCTCCCAGCGGAGCACAGATACGCAGTATTTT	CASSSQRSTDTQYF
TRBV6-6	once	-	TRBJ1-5	TGTGCCAGCAGTTACGGTAACAACAATCAGCCCCAGCATTTT	CASSYGNNNQPQHF
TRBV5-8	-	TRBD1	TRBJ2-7	TGTGCCACCCCACAGGGGGTCTCCTACGAGCAGTACTTC	CATPQGVSYEQYF
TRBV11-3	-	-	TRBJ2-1	TGTGCCAGCAGCTTAGCCCCTACTAGTTCGCATGAGCAGTTCTTC	CASSLAPTSSHEQFF
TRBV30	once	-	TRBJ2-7	TGTGCCTGGAGTGTAGGGCGGACGGGGGTCAACGAGCAGTACTTC	CAWSVGRTGVNEQYF
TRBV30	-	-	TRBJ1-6	TGTGCCTGGAAACACGCAGGGGAGCCCTATAATTCACCCCTCCACTTT	CAWKHAGEPYNSPLHF
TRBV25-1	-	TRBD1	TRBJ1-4	TGTGCCAGCAATGAGGACAGGGAGGAAACTAATGAAAAACTGTTTTTT	CASNEDREETNEKLFF
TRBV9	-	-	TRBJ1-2	TGTGCCAGCAGCTCCTATTCATTGGGCTACACCTTC	CASSSYSLGYTF
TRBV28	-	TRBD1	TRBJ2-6	TGTGCCAGCAGGATAACAGGGGCTGGGGCCAACGTCCTGACTTTC	CASRITGAGANVLTF
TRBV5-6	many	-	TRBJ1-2	TGTGCCAGCAGCTTGGGGGCAGGGGTAGGGAACTATGGCTACACCTTC	CASSLGAGVGNYGYTF
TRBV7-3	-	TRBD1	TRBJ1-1	TGTGCCAGCAGCTTTGGGACAGGGAACACTGAAGCTTTCTTT	CASSFGTGNTEAFF
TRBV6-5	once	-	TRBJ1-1	TGTGCCAGCAGTCCGTCAGGGAACACTGAAGCTTTCTTT	CASSPSGNTEAFF
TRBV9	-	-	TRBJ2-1	TGTGCCAGCAGCGTAGGGGGAGCCGGGGTGCAGTTCTTC	CASSVGGAGVQFF
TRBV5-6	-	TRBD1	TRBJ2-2	TGTGCCAGCAGCCCACCGCGGGACAGGTGGGACACCGGGGAGCTGTTTTTT	CASSPPRDRWDTGELFF
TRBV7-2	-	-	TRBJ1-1	TGTGCCAGCAGCTTAAGTGGGGCGGAAACTGAAGCTTTCTTT	CASSLSGAETEAFF
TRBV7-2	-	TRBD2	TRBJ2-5	TGTGCCAGCAGCTTAGTCCCAGCGGGGGCGCAGACAGAGACCCAGTACTTC	CASSLVPAGAQTETQYF
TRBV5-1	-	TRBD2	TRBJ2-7	TGCGCCAGCAGCTTGGCGGGGGGGCCCTACGAGCAGTACTTC	CASSLAGGPYEQYF
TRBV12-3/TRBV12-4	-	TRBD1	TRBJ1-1	TGTGCCAGCAGGGGACAGGCGGACGGTGAAGCTTTCTTT	CASRGQADGEAFF